The 24 T cell receptor beta chains given below trace back to one sample, sequenced in a study of Ad26.COV2.S vaccination and SARS-CoV-2 variants. Using immunoSEQ multiplex PCR, the repertoire was profiled, and TCRdb retains in-frame clones only, with some absent. The table shows 180,000 or so clones, with roughly 89% occurring only once. The specimen was peripheral blood, collected after recovery from COVID-19. The source of these receptors is a human donor who had recovered from COVID-19.

The genes are TRBV10-3 and TRBJ2-3; D perhaps matches TRBD1 (6 bases). Germline values: CDR1 ENHRY, CDR2 SYGVKD. The CDR3 is 14 residues long. V lost 5 bases to trimming and J lost 4 bases, with 13 bases between them. CDR3 region: CAISQQGTADTQYF. In nucleotides, the CDR3 is TGTGCCATCAGTCAACAGGGTACGGCAGATACGCAGTATTTT.

This clone showed up just once. The chain employs TRBV11-3 and TRBJ2-1, with D possibly matching TRBD2 (6 bases). CDR3 length: 14 amino acids. Per germline, CDR1 SGHNT and CDR2 YENEEA. The ends were cut back, 5 bases at V and 9 bases at J, with 17 bases in the middle. CDR3 nucleotides: TGTGCCAGCAGCCTTGGGGGGAAGCACGGTGAGCAGTTCTTC. Amino acids: CASSLGGKHGEQFF.

The rearrangement joins TRBV7-8 to TRBJ2-6; 11 nucleotides agree with TRBD1. This CDR3 is built from 17 residues. Germline CDR1 and CDR2: SGHVS and FQNEAQ. Trimming at V came to 3 bases and at J to 0 bases, leaving 1 base not matched to a gene. The CDR3 bases are TGTGCCAGCAGCTTGGGACAGGGGGTCTCTGGGGCCAACGTCCTGACTTTC. This translates into CASSLGQGVSGANVLTF.

The chain links TRBV6-5 to TRBJ2-7, with D unresolved. This CDR3 has 15 amino acids. V was trimmed by 5 bases and J by 3 bases, leaving 17 bases between them. Germline V gene data show CDR1 as MNHEY and CDR2 as SVGAGI. The CDR3 loop is CASSPTSSINYEQYF. The CDR3, as DNA: TGTGCCAGCAGTCCCACCTCGTCAATTAACTACGAGCAGTACTTC.

The V and J genes are TRBV3-1 (or the pseudogene TRBV3-2) and TRBJ1-2; D unclear. The CDR3 has 14 amino acids. Germline V gene sequence: CDR1 LGHDT, CDR2 YNNKEL (reference sequence). V lost 4 bases to trimming and J lost 0 bases, with 9 bases between them. CDR3 sequence (DNA): TGTGCCAGCAGCCCACACGGGGCTAACTATGGCTACACCTTC. The encoded protein is CASSPHGANYGYTF.

The V gene is TRBV28, the J gene TRBJ2-2; D is undetermined. Trimming took 2 bases from V and 3 from J, leaving 7 bases between them. This CDR3 has 14 residues. Germline CDR1 is MDHEN and CDR2 is SYDVKM. CDR3 amino acids: CASSLVAYTGELFF. CDR3 nucleotide sequence: TGTGCCAGCAGTTTAGTGGCGTACACCGGGGAGCTGTTTTTT.

This chain connects TRBV5-1 to TRBJ2-7, with D perhaps matching TRBD1 or TRBD2 (5 bases each). This CDR3 comprises 15 residues. Germline CDR1 and CDR2: SGHRS and YFSETQ. V was trimmed by 0 bases and J by 5 bases, leaving 15 bases between them. CDR3: CASSLDGDPRNEQYF. The CDR3 region has the DNA TGCGCCAGCAGCTTGGACGGGGACCCTAGGAACGAGCAGTACTTC.

The genes are TRBV9 and TRBJ2-4, with 8 bases fitting TRBD1. Germline V gene lookup returns CDR1 SGDLS and CDR2 YYNGEE. This CDR3 comprises 16 residues. V lost 4 bases and J lost 5; bases outside the gene matches: 11. The CDR3 here is CASSTGDRGLENIQYF. The CDR3 bases are TGTGCCAGCAGCACGGGAGACAGGGGACTCGAAAACATTCAGTACTTC.

The V gene is TRBV19, the J gene TRBJ2-1; D not certain. Per the germline V gene, CDR1 is LNHDA and CDR2 is SQIVND (reference sequence). This CDR3 is built from 15 residues. The germline V and J ends were trimmed by 3 bases and 4 bases, with 13 bases remaining between them. For the CDR3, the DNA is TGTGCCAGTAGTATTAGGCCGCTTTTTTACAATGAGCAGTTCTTC. Translated: CASSIRPLFYNEQFF.

This chain uses TRBV25-1 with TRBJ1-3; TRBD1 matches at 8 bases. The CDR3 consists of 16 residues. The V and J ends lost 4 bases and 2 bases, in that order; junction bases with no gene match: 7. The germline gives CDR1 MGHDK, CDR2 SYGVNS. The CDR3 region is CASSVRQGNTGNTIYF. CDR3 coding DNA: TGTGCCAGCAGTGTAAGACAGGGGAACACTGGAAACACCATATATTTT.

This clone has only one observation. The chain joins TRBV5-6 to TRBJ2-6, with D uncertain. Germline V lookup: CDR1 SGHDT, CDR2 YYEEEE. The CDR3 spans 16 residues. V dropped 1 base and J dropped 2 bases, with 10 bases sitting between them. The CDR3 loop is CASSLNMGTGANVLTF. DNA of the CDR3: TGTGCCAGCAGCTTGAATATGGGGACTGGGGCCAACGTCCTGACTTTC.

The rearrangement links TRBV7-9 to TRBJ1-3; 7 bases are a match to TRBD1. The CDR3 consists of 15 residues. The germline CDR1 and CDR2 sequences are SEHNR and FQNEAQ (reference sequence). Germline trimming cut 5 bases from V and 6 bases from J; bases unmatched to any gene: 10. In DNA, the CDR3 is TGTGCCAGCAGCACCCTTAGGGGGCGTTTAAACACCATATATTTT. It translates to CASSTLRGRLNTIYF.

The chain carries TRBV9 and TRBJ1-5; 7 nucleotides line up with TRBD1. The CDR3 contains 14 residues. J was trimmed by 1 base and V by 3 bases; bases with no gene match: 1. Germline V gene sequence: CDR1 SGDLS, CDR2 YYNGEE. CDR3 region: CASSGGQSNQPQHF. CDR3 DNA sequence: TGTGCCAGCAGCGGGGGACAGAGCAATCAGCCCCAGCATTTT.

This clone was observed a few times. The chain has TRBV13 and TRBJ1-4; no definite D call. Trimming stripped 1 base from V and 3 bases from J, with 6 bases between. Per the germline V gene, CDR1 is PRHDT and CDR2 is FYEKMQ (reference sequence). CDR3 length: 14 residues. The CDR3 coding sequence is TGTGCCAGCAGCTTAGCCGGCTCTAATGAAAAACTGTTTTTT. Translation gives CASSLAGSNEKLFF.

The chain couples TRBV3-1 (or the pseudogene TRBV3-2) to TRBJ2-2; D not certain. The CDR3 length is 13 residues. Per germline, CDR1 LGHDT and CDR2 YNNKEL (reference sequence). Trimming cost V 1 base and J 2 bases, with 2 bases left between them. The CDR3 DNA is TGTGCCAGCAGCCAAGGAAACACCGGGGAGCTGTTTTTT. It translates to CASSQGNTGELFF.

This clone has just one count. The CDR3 region is CASSSRGGEAFF. CDR3 nucleotide sequence: TGTGCCAGCAGCTCGCGAGGGGGTGAAGCTTTCTTT. The V and J genes are TRBV9 and TRBJ1-1; tentatively, D is TRBD1 (6 bases). Germline loops: CDR1 SGDLS, CDR2 YYNGEE. V was trimmed by 4 bases and J by 7 bases, leaving 11 bases between them. The CDR3 consists of 12 residues.

This chain uses TRBV24-1 with TRBJ2-5; 7 positions agree with TRBD1. V dropped 4 bases and J dropped 2; count of bases not matched to a gene: 6. CDR3 length: 15 amino acids. CDR1 and CDR2 (germline): KGHDR, SFDVKD. DNA for the CDR3: TGTGCCACCAGTGACTCGGGACAGATTCAAGAGACCCAGTACTTC. Amino acids: CATSDSGQIQETQYF.

This clone was observed a few times. This chain uses TRBV20-1 with TRBJ2-4, with 8 bases matching TRBD1. Per germline, CDR1 DFQATT and CDR2 SNEGSKA (reference sequence). Trimming at V came to 5 bases and at J to 12 bases, leaving 6 bases not matched to a gene. This CDR3 region has 11 residues. Written as DNA, the CDR3 is TGCAGTGCTTCCTCGGACAGGGCTCAGTACTTC. Residues: CSASSDRAQYF.

The chain employs TRBV24-1 and TRBJ2-1, with a tentative D call TRBD1 (5 bases). V lost 0 bases, J lost 7 bases, and 15 bases lay in between. This CDR3 contains 16 residues. Germline V CDR1 and CDR2: KGHDR, SFDVKD. Written as DNA, the CDR3 is TGTGCCACCAGTGATTTGACCGGGCTAGGGGTAAATGAGCAGTTCTTC. Residues: CATSDLTGLGVNEQFF.

V and J are TRBV7-9 and TRBJ1-1; D may be TRBD1 (5 bases). Trimming took off 4 bases at V and 0 bases at J, with 18 bases between the two ends. The germline CDR1 and CDR2 sequences are SEHNR and FQNEAQ (reference sequence). This CDR3 comprises 17 residues. In DNA, the CDR3 is TGTGCCAGCAGCTCTCTAGGAGGGAGAGGGGTGAACACTGAAGCTTTCTTT. Translation gives CASSSLGGRGVNTEAFF.

The genes are TRBV7-3 and TRBJ2-1; the match to TRBD2 covers 10 bases. The V segment lost 4 bases and the J segment 1 base; nucleotides outside the gene matches: 4. The CDR3 spans 16 residues. Germline V gene sequence: CDR1 SGHTA, CDR2 FQGTGA. CDR3 protein: CASSSLAGASYNEQFF. The CDR3 DNA follows: TGTGCCAGCAGCTCCCTAGCGGGGGCGTCCTACAATGAGCAGTTCTTC. Looking up the rest from reference TRBV7-3 and TRBJ2-1 gives the full variable domain: GAGVSQTPSNKVTEKGKYVELRCDPISGHTALYWYRQSLGQGPEFLIYFQGTGAADDSGLPNDRFFAVRPEGSVSTLKIQRTERGDSAVYLCASSSLAGASYNEQFFGPGTRLTVL.

The chain carries TRBV4-1 and TRBJ1-1; D call uncertain. Germline V gene sequence: CDR1 MGHRA, CDR2 YSYEKL. There are 14 residues in the CDR3. V was pared by 5 bases and J by 5 bases, with 15 bases between. The CDR3 sequence: CASSSPGIRTEAFF. The CDR3 bases are TGCGCCAGCAGCTCTCCGGGGATAAGGACTGAAGCTTTCTTT.

This sequence joins TRBV5-4 and TRBJ2-1; D is undetermined. V was pared by 2 bases and J by 5 bases, with 8 bases between. CDR3 size: 13 residues. The germline CDR1 and CDR2 sequences are SGHNT and YYREEE (reference sequence). CDR3 coding DNA: TGTGCCAGCAGCTTCGATCGAAACAATGAGCAGTTCTTC. Encoded protein: CASSFDRNNEQFF.

By proportion, this clone is medium-sized. The gene calls are TRBV19 and TRBJ2-7; 8 positions match TRBD2. The CDR3 extends over 15 amino acids. V dropped 0 bases and J dropped 3; count of bases not matched to a gene: 4. Germline assignment: CDR1 LNHDA and CDR2 SQIVND (reference sequence). CDR3 loop: CASSIEAGGHYEQYF. CDR3 DNA: TGTGCCAGTAGTATAGAGGCGGGAGGCCACTACGAGCAGTACTTC.